This T cell receptor (beta chain) was documented in a study of T cell changes during pregnancy in multiple sclerosis (dated by TCRdb to between 2018 and 2021). For the study in its entirety: Changes in the T cell repertoire over the course of pregnancy were examined in this study in women with multiple sclerosis.

The library was made by the immunoSEQ multiplex PCR assay. The clones in this table, taken by TCRdb from immuneACCESS, are in-frame only. Not every clone is retained; where verified, under half of the shortfall comes from an unresolved V gene, and the cause of the rest is unknown. The sample records 44,000 or so clones, 88% of which are singletons. The ten most abundant clones make up around 5.6% of the sample. Points on this clone: Its antigen remains unidentified. No base quality information exists; no much larger clone differs at one position.

This sample comprised CD8+ T cells from peripheral blood mononuclear cells, obtained after pregnancy. The receptor was derived from a female donor in good health, enrolled as a control in a pregnancy study.

The CDR3 region has the sequence CASSPWLAGGPREDTQYF. The DNA is TGTGCCAGCAGCCCCTGGCTAGCGGGGGGGCCGAGGGAAGATACGCAGTATTTT. Recombination joined TRBV13 with TRBJ2-3, and TRBD2 aligns with 12 junction nucleotides. The germline V and J ends show losses of 5 bases and 5 bases respectively, and no gene match explains 14 bases of the junction. There are 18 amino acids in the CDR3, from cysteine to phenylalanine inclusive. Only the CDR3 part of the read is kept: 54 bases, read in frame from the first base. In the germline V gene (reference sequence), CDR1 corresponds to PRHDT and CDR2 to FYEKMQ.